This TCR beta chain comes out of a study of vaccination and CD4 T cells after COVID-19. Treatment here: roughly ten-day PBMC culture with coronavirus spike peptide pools or control peptides (ViraFEST assay). Cultured CD4+ T cell DNA underwent sequencing with the Oncomine TCR Beta short-read assay. TCRdb reprocessed the PCR reads via MiXCR and lists one record per CDR3 protein. The repertoire holds more than 14,000 distinct CDR3 sequences, with 48% as singletons. V lost 5 bases and J 9 bases, leaving 17 bases between the germline ends. The CDR3 length is 14 residues. Germline CDR1 SGHTA, CDR2 FQGNSA. About this clonotype itself: Its antigen remains unknown.

This sequence originates from a human donor who had recovered from COVID-19. The chain combines TRBV7-2 with TRBJ2-4, with a weak D call TRBD2 (6 bases). The specimen was CD4+ T cells from blood, cultured in vitro. The CDR3 bases are TGTGCCAGCAGCCCCTTAGGGCGGGAAGCCATTCAGTACTTC. Translated: CASSPLGREAIQYF.